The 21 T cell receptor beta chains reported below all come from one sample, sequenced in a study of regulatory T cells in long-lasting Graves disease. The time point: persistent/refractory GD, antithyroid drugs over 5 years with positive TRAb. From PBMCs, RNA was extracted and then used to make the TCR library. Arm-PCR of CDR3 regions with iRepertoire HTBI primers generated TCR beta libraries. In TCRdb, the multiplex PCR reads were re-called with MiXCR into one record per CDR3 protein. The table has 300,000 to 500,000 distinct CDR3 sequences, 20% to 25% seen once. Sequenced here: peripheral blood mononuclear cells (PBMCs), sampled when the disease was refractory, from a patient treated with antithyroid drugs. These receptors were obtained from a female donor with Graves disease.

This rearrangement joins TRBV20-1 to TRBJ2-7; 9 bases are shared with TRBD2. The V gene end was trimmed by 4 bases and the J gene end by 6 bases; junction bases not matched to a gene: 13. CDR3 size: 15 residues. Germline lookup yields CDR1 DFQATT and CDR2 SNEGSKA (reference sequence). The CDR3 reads CSANLGGAGGSEQYF. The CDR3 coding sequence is TGCAGTGCTAACCTAGGAGGAGCGGGAGGCTCCGAGCAGTACTTC.

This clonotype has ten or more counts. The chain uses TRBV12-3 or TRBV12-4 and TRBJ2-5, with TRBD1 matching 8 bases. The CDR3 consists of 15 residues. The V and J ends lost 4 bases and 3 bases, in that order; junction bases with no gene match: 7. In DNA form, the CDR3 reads TGTGCCAGCAGTTATTACGGGACAGGCAAAGAGACCCAGTACTTC. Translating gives CASSYYGTGKETQYF.

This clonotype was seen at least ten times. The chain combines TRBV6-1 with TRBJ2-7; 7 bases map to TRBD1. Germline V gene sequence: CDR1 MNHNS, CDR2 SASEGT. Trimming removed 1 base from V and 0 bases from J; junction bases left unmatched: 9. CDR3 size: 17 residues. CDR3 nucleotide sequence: TGTGCCAGCAGTGAAGTCCTAGGACAGGTCAACTCCTACGAGCAGTACTTC. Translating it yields CASSEVLGQVNSYEQYF.

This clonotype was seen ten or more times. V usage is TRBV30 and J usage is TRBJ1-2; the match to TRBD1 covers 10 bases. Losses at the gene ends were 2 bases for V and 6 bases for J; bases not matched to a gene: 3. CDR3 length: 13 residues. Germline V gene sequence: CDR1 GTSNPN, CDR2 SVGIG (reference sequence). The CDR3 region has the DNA TGTGCCTGGAGTCGGGACAGGGGTGATGGCTACACCTTC. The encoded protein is CAWSRDRGDGYTF.

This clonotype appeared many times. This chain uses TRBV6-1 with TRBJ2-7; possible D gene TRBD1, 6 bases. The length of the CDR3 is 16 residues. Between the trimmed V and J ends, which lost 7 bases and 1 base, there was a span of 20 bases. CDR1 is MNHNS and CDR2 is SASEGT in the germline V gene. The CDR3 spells CASIKTGGSRSYEQYF. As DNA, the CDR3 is TGTGCCAGCATTAAGACAGGCGGATCAAGGTCCTACGAGCAGTACTTC.

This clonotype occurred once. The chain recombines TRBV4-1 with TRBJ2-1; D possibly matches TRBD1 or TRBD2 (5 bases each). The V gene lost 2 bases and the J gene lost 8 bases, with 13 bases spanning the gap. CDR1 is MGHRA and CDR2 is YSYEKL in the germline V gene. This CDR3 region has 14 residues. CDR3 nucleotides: TGCGCCAGCAGCCAATACGATCGGGACGATGAGCAGTTCTTC. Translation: CASSQYDRDDEQFF.

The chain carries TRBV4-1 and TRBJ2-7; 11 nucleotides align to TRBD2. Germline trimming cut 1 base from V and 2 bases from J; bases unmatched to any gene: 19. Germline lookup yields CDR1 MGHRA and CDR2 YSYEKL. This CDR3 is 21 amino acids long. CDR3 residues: CASSQALTGGTSGISTYEQYF. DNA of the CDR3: TGCGCCAGCAGCCAAGCGCTAACAGGCGGGACTAGCGGAATATCTACCTACGAGCAGTACTTC.

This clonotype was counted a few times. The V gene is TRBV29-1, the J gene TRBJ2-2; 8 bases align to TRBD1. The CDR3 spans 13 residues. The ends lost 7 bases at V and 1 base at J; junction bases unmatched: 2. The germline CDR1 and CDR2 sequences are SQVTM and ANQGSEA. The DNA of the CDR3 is TGCAGCGCCGGGACAGGGAACACCGGGGAGCTGTTTTTT. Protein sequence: CSAGTGNTGELFF.

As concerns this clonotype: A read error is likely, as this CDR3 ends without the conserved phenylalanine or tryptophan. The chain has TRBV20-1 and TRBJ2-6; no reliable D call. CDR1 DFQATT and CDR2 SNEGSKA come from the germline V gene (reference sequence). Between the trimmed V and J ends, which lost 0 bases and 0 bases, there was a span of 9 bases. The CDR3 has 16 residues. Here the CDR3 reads CSARDHLASGANVLTL. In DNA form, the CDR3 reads TGCAGTGCTAGAGATCATTTGGCCTCTGGGGCCAACGTCCTGACTCTC.

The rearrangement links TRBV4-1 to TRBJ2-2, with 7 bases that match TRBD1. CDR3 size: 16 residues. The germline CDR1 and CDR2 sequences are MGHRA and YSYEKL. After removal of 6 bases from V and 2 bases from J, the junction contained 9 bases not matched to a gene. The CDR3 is CASRQIGQANTGELFF. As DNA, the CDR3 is TGCGCCAGCAGGCAAATTGGACAGGCCAACACCGGGGAGCTGTTTTTT.

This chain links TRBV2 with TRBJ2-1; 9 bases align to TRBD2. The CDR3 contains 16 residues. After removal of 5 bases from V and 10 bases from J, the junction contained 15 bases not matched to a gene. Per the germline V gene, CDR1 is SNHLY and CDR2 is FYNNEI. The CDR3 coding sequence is TGTGCCAGCAGTAGGCTAGCGGGACGGCCAACGGGGGAGCAGTTCTTC. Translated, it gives CASSRLAGRPTGEQFF.

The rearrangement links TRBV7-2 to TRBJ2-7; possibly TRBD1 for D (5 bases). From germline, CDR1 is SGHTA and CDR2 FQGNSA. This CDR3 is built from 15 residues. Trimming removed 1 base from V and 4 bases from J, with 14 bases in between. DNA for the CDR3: TGTGCCAGCAGCTTAGAGTACAGGCAACTATACGAGCAGTACTTC. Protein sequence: CASSLEYRQLYEQYF.

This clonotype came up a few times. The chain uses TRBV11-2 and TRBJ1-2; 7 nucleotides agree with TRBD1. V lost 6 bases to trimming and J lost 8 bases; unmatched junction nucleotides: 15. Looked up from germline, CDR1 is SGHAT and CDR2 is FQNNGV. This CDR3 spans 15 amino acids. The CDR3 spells CASSRGTAGPGGYTF. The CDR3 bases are TGTGCCAGCAGTCGCGGGACAGCCGGGCCGGGGGGCTACACCTTC.

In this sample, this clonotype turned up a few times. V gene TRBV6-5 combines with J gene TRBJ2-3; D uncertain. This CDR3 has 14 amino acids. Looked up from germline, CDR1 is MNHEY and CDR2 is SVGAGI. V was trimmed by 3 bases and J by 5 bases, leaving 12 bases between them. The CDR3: CASSYSPWGDTQYF. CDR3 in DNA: TGTGCCAGCAGTTATTCCCCCTGGGGAGATACGCAGTATTTT.

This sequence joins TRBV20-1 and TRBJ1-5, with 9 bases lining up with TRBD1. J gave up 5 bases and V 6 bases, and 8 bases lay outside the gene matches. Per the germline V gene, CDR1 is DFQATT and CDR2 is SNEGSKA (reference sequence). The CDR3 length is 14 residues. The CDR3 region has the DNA TGCAGTGCCAACGGACAGGGGACGGATCAGCCCCAGCATTTT. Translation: CSANGQGTDQPQHF.

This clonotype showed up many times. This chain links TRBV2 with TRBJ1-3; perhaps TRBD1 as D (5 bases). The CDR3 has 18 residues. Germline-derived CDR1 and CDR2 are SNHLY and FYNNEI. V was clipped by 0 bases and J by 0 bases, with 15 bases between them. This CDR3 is CASSEASSRGPSGNTIYF. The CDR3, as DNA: TGTGCCAGCAGTGAAGCTTCTTCTAGGGGACCCTCTGGAAACACCATATATTTT.

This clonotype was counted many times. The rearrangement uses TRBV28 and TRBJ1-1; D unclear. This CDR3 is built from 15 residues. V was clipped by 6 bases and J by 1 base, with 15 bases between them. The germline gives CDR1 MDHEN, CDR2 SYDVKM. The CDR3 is CASRTRRRTNTEAFF. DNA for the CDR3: TGTGCCAGCAGAACCCGCCGACGGACGAACACTGAAGCTTTCTTT.

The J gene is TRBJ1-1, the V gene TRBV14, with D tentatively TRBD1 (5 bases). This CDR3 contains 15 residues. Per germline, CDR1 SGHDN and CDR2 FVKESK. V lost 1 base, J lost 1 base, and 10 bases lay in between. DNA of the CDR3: TGTGCCAGCAGCCAAGGTGGGGCCCGGAACACTGAAGCTTTCTTT. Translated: CASSQGGARNTEAFF.

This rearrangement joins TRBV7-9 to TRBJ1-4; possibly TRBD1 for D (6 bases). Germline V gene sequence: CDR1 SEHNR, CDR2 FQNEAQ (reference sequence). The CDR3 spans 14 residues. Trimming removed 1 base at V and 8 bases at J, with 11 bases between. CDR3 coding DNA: TGTGCCAGCAGCTTAGAGGACAGACCCGAAAAACTGTTTTTT. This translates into CASSLEDRPEKLFF.

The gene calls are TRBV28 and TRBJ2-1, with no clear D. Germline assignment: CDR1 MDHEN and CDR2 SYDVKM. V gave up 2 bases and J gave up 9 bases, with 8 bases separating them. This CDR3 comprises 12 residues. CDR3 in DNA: TGTGCCAGCAGTTTAGCCTTATTTGAGCAGTTCTTC. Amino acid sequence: CASSLALFEQFF. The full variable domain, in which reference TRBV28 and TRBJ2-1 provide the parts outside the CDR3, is DVKVTQSSRYLVKRTGEKVFLECVQDMDHENMFWYRQDPGLGLRLIYFSYDVKMKEKGDIPEGYSVSREKKERFSLILESASTNQTSMYLCASSLALFEQFFGPGTRLTVL.

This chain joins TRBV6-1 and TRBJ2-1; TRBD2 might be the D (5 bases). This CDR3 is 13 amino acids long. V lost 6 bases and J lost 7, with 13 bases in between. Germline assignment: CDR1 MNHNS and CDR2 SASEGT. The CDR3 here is CASRNAEANEQFF. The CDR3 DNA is TGTGCCAGCAGGAACGCGGAGGCAAATGAGCAGTTCTTC.